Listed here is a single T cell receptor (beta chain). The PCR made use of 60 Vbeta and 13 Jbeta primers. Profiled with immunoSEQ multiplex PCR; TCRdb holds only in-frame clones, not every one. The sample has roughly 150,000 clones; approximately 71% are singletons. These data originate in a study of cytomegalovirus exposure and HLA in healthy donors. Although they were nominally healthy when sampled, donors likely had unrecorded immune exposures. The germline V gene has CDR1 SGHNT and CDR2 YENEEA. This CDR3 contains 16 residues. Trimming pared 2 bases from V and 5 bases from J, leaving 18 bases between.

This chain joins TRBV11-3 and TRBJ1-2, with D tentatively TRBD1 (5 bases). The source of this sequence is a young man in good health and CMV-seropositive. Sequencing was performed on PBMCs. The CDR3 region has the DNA TGTGCCAGCAGCTTATCTTCAGGGTGGGCCCTTTATGGCTACACCTTC. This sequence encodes CASSLSSGWALYGYTF.